The 18 T cell receptor beta chains below all came from one sample that was sequenced in a study of blood T cell repertoires in COVID-19. The table came from immunoSEQ multiplex PCR; TCRdb's copy has only in-frame clones and leaves some out. The data show about 130,000 clones, with more than 60% seen just once and about 1.9% held by the top ten. Sequenced sample: peripheral blood. These receptors were obtained from a woman in her seventies with acute or convalescent COVID-19.

This chain uses TRBV5-1 with TRBJ2-5, with 10 bases identical to TRBD1. Germline V gene data show CDR1 as SGHRS and CDR2 as YFSETQ. The CDR3 contains 16 residues. Trimming removed 0 bases from V and 5 bases from J; junction bases left unmatched: 7. The CDR3 coding sequence is TGCGCCAGCAGCTTGGAGAGGACAGGGGGTAGGGAGACCCAGTACTTC. It codes for CASSLERTGGRETQYF.

The rearrangement joins TRBV10-1 to TRBJ2-2; D remains ambiguous. Trimming cost V 8 bases and J 1 base, with 8 bases left between them. This CDR3 has 13 amino acids. Germline V gives CDR1 WNHNN, CDR2 SYGVQD (reference sequence). The CDR3 protein is CASQALNTGELFF. The CDR3 nucleotides are TGCGCCAGCCAAGCCCTGAACACCGGGGAGCTGTTTTTT.

J is TRBJ2-5 and V is TRBV7-9; D perhaps matches TRBD1 (7 bases). The V and J ends lost 5 bases and 5 bases respectively, with 21 bases between them. Looked up from germline, CDR1 is SEHNR and CDR2 is FQNEAQ (reference sequence). The CDR3 loop spans 16 amino acids. The CDR3 loop reads CASSPGGLPTRETQYF. The CDR3 region has the DNA TGTGCCAGCAGCCCAGGGGGACTCCCCACAAGGGAGACCCAGTACTTC.

The chain carries TRBV29-1 and TRBJ2-3; D gene unclear. The V and J ends lost 1 base and 1 base respectively, with 15 bases between them. Looked up from germline, CDR1 is SQVTM and CDR2 is ANQGSEA. This CDR3 spans 16 amino acids. For the CDR3, the DNA is TGCAGCGTTGAAGGTTTGGCTAGTATTGGCACAGATACGCAGTATTTT. It yields the protein CSVEGLASIGTDTQYF.

The chain has TRBV7-9 and TRBJ2-3; 9 bases map to TRBD2. The germline gives CDR1 SEHNR, CDR2 FQNEAQ (reference sequence). Trimming cost V 0 bases and J 3 bases; bases outside gene matches: 4. The CDR3 covers 16 residues. In nucleotides, the CDR3 is TGTGCCAGCAGCTTAGCACCAGCGGGAGGAACAGATACGCAGTATTTT. Its translation: CASSLAPAGGTDTQYF.

There are a few counts of this clone. The genes are TRBV7-6 and TRBJ2-7; 15 bases match TRBD2. The V gene end was trimmed by 5 bases and the J gene end by 1 base; junction bases not matched to a gene: 6. The CDR3 consists of 17 residues. In germline, CDR1 is SGHVS, CDR2 FNYEAQ. The DNA of the CDR3 is TGTGCCAGCAGCATGGGGACTAGCGGGGGGCCGTCCTACGAGCAGTACTTC. The encoded protein is CASSMGTSGGPSYEQYF. The whole variable domain, remainder taken from reference TRBV7-6 and TRBJ2-7, is GAGVSQSPRYKVTKRGQDVALRCDPISGHVSLYWYRQALGQGPEFLTYFNYEAQQDKSGLPNDRFSAERPEGSISTLTIQRTEQRDSAMYRCASSMGTSGGPSYEQYFGPGTRLTVT.

This clone came up a few times. The V call is TRBV6-5, the J call TRBJ2-1; 8 bases match TRBD1. The germline gives CDR1 MNHEY, CDR2 SVGAGI. The ends lost 6 bases at V and 3 bases at J; junction bases unmatched: 4. The CDR3 length is 14 residues. The CDR3 protein is CASRNRGYYNEQFF. CDR3 in DNA: TGTGCCAGCAGGAACAGGGGGTACTACAATGAGCAGTTCTTC.

V and J are TRBV4-3 and TRBJ2-5; D is possibly TRBD2 (6 bases). The germline gives CDR1 LGHNA, CDR2 YSLEER. The CDR3 spans 17 residues. Trimming removed 0 bases at V and 2 bases at J, with 16 bases between. The DNA for the CDR3 is TGCGCCAGCAGCCAAGAAACTGGGCGGGGTGCACAAGAGACCCAGTACTTC. Protein: CASSQETGRGAQETQYF.

The table lists this clone with a few counts. The chain combines TRBV5-4 with TRBJ1-2; D may be TRBD1 (5 bases). Trimming cost V 0 bases and J 6 bases, with 15 bases left between them. The V gene's germline CDR1 is SGHNT and CDR2 YYREEE (reference sequence). The CDR3 covers 15 residues. The CDR3 here is CASSLGRQTTDGYTF. The CDR3 DNA reads as TGTGCCAGCAGCTTGGGCCGACAGACGACCGATGGCTACACCTTC.

The chain joins TRBV20-1 to TRBJ1-2; D is ambiguous. Germline V gene lookup returns CDR1 DFQATT and CDR2 SNEGSKA (reference sequence). The CDR3 has 11 amino acids. With 4 bases removed from V and 7 bases from J, the gap between germline ends came to 10 bases. CDR3 DNA: TGCAGTGCTACCACCCGGGGTGGCTACACCTTC. Amino acid sequence: CSATTRGGYTF.

This clone was seen a few times. V gene TRBV28 combines with J gene TRBJ1-2; D not certain. Germline-derived CDR1 and CDR2 are MDHEN and SYDVKM. This CDR3 is 12 amino acids long. Trimming removed 5 bases from V and 7 bases from J, with 11 bases in between. The CDR3: CASSTGSFGYTF. The CDR3 region has the DNA TGTGCCAGCAGTACTGGTTCGTTTGGCTACACCTTC.

This chain connects TRBV5-6 to TRBJ2-5; D gene uncertain. CDR1 SGHDT and CDR2 YYEEEE come from the germline V gene. This CDR3 comprises 12 residues. V gave up 3 bases and J gave up 1 base, with 4 bases separating them. Here the CDR3 DNA reads TGTGCCAGCAGCTCTAGCCAAGAGACCCAGTACTTC. It yields the protein CASSSSQETQYF. Full variable domain (remainder filled in from reference TRBV5-6 and TRBJ2-5): DAGVTQSPTHLIKTRGQQVTLRCSPKSGHDTVSWYQQALGQGPQFIFQYYEEEERQRGNFPDRFSGHQFPNYSSELNVNALLLGDSALYLCASSSSQETQYFGPGTRLLVL.

The chain couples TRBV28 to TRBJ2-7, with 10 bases lining up with TRBD1. Germline lookup yields CDR1 MDHEN and CDR2 SYDVKM. This CDR3 region has 14 residues. Germline trimming cut 3 bases from V and 2 bases from J; bases unmatched to any gene: 1. CDR3 coding DNA: TGTGCCAGCAGTTTTGGGACAGGGGCCTACGAGCAGTACTTC. Its protein is CASSFGTGAYEQYF.

The chain employs TRBV9 and TRBJ2-3, with 7 bases aligning to TRBD1. The germline CDR1 and CDR2 sequences are SGDLS and YYNGEE. Unmatched junction bases numbered 8, after V lost 0 bases and J lost 4 bases. The CDR3 consists of 16 residues. This CDR3 reads CASSVGKGARADTQYF. The CDR3 DNA sequence: TGTGCCAGCAGCGTAGGAAAGGGGGCTAGAGCAGATACGCAGTATTTT. Looking up the rest from reference TRBV9 and TRBJ2-3 gives the full variable domain: DSGVTQTPKHLITATGQRVTLRCSPRSGDLSVYWYQQSLDQGLQFLIQYYNGEERAKGNILERFSAQQFPDLHSELNLSSLELGDSALYFCASSVGKGARADTQYFGPGTRLTVL.

This clone was seen a handful of times. The chain couples TRBV11-2 to TRBJ2-7; TRBD1 matches 12 bases. This CDR3 has 14 amino acids. Germline trimming cut 3 bases from V and 5 bases from J; bases unmatched to any gene: 2. Germline V CDR1 and CDR2: SGHAT, FQNNGV. CDR3 loop: CASSFGTGGNEQYF. The CDR3, as DNA: TGTGCCAGCAGCTTTGGGACAGGGGGCAACGAGCAGTACTTC.

The sample holds one count of this clone. The chain couples TRBV7-8 to TRBJ2-7; maybe TRBD2 (7 bases). The CDR3 covers 13 residues. Germline V gives CDR1 SGHVS, CDR2 FQNEAQ. Trimming stripped 5 bases from V and 6 bases from J, with 14 bases between. This chain's CDR3 is CASSPGGGGEQYF. CDR3 nucleotide sequence: TGTGCCAGCAGCCCGGGGGGAGGGGGCGAGCAGTACTTC.

This chain connects TRBV19 to TRBJ1-2, with TRBD1 matching 9 bases. CDR3 size: 12 residues. From germline, CDR1 is LNHDA and CDR2 SQIVND (reference sequence). Germline trimming cut 7 bases from V and 4 bases from J; bases unmatched to any gene: 1. The CDR3 bases are TGTGCCAGTATGGGACAGGGCTATGGCTACACCTTC. It encodes CASMGQGYGYTF.

V gene TRBV5-4 combines with J gene TRBJ2-5, with 15 bases fitting TRBD2. J was trimmed by 4 bases and V by 4 bases; bases with no gene match: 5. Germline loops: CDR1 SGHNT, CDR2 YYREEE (reference sequence). The CDR3 totals 16 residues. The CDR3 DNA is TGTGCCAGCAGCCTCCGGACTAGCGGGGGGGGAGAGACCCAGTACTTC. Translated: CASSLRTSGGGETQYF.